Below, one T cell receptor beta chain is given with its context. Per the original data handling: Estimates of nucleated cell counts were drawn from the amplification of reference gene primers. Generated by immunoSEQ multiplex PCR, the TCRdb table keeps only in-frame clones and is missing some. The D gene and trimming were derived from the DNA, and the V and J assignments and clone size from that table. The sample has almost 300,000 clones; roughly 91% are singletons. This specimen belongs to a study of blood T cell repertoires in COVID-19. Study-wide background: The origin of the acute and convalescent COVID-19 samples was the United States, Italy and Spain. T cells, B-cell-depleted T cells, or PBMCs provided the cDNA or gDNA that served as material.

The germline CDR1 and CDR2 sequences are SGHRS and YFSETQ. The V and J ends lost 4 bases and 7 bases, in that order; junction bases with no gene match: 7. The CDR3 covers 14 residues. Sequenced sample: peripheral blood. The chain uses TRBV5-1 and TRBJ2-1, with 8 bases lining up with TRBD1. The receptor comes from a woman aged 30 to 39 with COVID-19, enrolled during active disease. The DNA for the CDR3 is TGCGCCAGCAGCACCTGGACAGGGAGGAATGAGCAGTTCTTC. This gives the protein CASSTWTGRNEQFF.